This T cell receptor (beta chain) stems from a study of T cell clonality in common variable immunodeficiency. Study conclusions and caveats: Common variable immunodeficiency TCR beta sequences reportedly had fewer deletions and N-nucleotide insertions.

Each donor provided about 5 to 9 ml of heparinized whole blood. Germline CDR1 SGHAT, CDR2 FQNNGV. The CDR3 spans 15 residues. The trim removed 2 bases at V and 4 bases at J, leaving 8 bases unmatched. Assay used: immunoSEQ multiplex PCR; TCRdb lists only in-frame clones, some missing. Captured here are about 64,000 clones, none seen once; the top ten comprise 1.7%. This clone was seen many times. The antigen is undetermined. The CDR3 end falls 3 residues outside the read, so it is completed with the germline J gene. The sequencing input was peripheral blood mononuclear cells. V usage is TRBV11-2 and J usage is TRBJ2-7, with TRBD2 matching 7 bases. This receptor was identified in a person between 18 and 75 years old in good health. The DNA read from the CDR3 is TGTGCCAGCAGCTTATCGGCTAGCGGAACTTACGAG. As protein: CASSLSASGTYE. The entire CDR3 reads CASSLSASGTYEQYF.